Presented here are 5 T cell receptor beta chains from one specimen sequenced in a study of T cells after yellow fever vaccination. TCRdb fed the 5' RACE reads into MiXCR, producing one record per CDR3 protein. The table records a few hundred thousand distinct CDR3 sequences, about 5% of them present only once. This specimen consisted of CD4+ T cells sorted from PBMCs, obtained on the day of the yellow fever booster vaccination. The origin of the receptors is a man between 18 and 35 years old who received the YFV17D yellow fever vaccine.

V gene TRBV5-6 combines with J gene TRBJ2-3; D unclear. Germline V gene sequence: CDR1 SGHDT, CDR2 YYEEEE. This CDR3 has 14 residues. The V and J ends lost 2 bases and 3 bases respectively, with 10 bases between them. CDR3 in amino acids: CASSLLGPTDTQYF. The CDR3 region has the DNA TGTGCCAGCAGCTTACTGGGTCCGACAGATACGCAGTATTTT.

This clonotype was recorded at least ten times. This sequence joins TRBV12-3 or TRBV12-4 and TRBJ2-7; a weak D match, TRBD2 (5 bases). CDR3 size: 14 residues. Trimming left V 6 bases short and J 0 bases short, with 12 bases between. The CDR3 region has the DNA TGTGCCAGCAGCCCCCGACTAAACTCCTACGAGCAGTACTTC. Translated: CASSPRLNSYEQYF.

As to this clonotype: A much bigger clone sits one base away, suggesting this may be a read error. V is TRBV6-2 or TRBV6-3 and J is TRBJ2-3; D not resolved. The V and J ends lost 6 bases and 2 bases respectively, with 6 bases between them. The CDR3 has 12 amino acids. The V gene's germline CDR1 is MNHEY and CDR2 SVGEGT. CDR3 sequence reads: CASSITTDTQYF. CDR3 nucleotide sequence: TGTGCCAGCAGCATTACCACAGATACGCAGTATTTT.

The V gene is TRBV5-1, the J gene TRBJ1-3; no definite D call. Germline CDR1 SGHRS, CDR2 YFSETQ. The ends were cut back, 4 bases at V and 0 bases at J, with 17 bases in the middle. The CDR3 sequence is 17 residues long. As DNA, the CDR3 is TGCGCCAGCAGCCCGGACGTTTCGGGTCCCTCTGGAAACACCATATATTTT. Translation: CASSPDVSGPSGNTIYF.

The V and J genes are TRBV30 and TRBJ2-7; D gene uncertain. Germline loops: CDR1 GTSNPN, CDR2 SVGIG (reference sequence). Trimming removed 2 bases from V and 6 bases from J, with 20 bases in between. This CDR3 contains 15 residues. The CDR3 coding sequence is TGTGCCTGGAGTCTCATCCATGTGACCCCCGGCGAGCAGTACTTC. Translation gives CAWSLIHVTPGEQYF.